Listed below are T cell receptor beta chains from one sample, sequenced in a study of cytomegalovirus exposure and HLA in healthy donors. Data came from immunoSEQ multiplex PCR; TCRdb stores just in-frame clones and leaves some out. This sample has some 110,000 clones, with approximately 72% found just once. The sample was PBMCs. The source of these receptors is a man aged 30-40 years in good health and CMV-seronegative. CDR3s include the opening cysteine and the closing phenylalanine or tryptophan. A D gene is named only where the DNA matches it firmly. Clone sizes are given selectively: once, few, many, or a class where the clone is expanded.

TRBJ2-2 | . | . | TRBV27 | CASSHHLRDNGELFF | TGTGCCAGCAGCCACCATCTCAGGGATAACGGGGAGCTGTTTTTT
TRBJ2-1 | . | . | TRBV6-4 | CASSDTFEGNNEQFF | TGTGCCAGCAGTGACACTTTCGAGGGAAACAATGAGCAGTTCTTC
TRBJ2-7 | TRBD1 | . | TRBV4-3 | CASSLVGQGHEQYF | TGCGCCAGCAGCCTAGTGGGACAGGGCCACGAGCAGTACTTC
TRBJ2-3 | . | few | TRBV4-1 | CASSQVGTRTDTQYF | TGCGCCAGCAGCCAAGTCGGGACAAGAACAGATACGCAGTATTTT
TRBJ1-1 | . | . | TRBV19 | CASSIYGRGHTEAFF | TGTGCCAGTAGTATTTACGGCAGGGGTCACACTGAAGCTTTCTTT
TRBJ2-7 | TRBD2 | . | TRBV9 | CASSVASGPSYEQYF | TGTGCCAGCAGCGTAGCTAGCGGGCCAAGCTACGAGCAGTACTTC
TRBJ2-7 | . | . | TRBV7-9 | CASSLEYGALRSYEQYF | TGTGCCAGCAGCTTAGAGTACGGCGCCCTCAGGTCCTACGAGCAGTACTTC
TRBJ1-6 | . | . | TRBV9 | CASSVDREVTGGSPLHF | TGTGCCAGCAGCGTAGACCGGGAGGTGACCGGGGGGTCACCCCTCCACTTT
TRBJ1-1 | . | . | TRBV27 | CASTPGGASGPEAFF | TGTGCCAGCACCCCCGGGGGGGCATCCGGGCCTGAAGCTTTCTTT
TRBJ1-2 | TRBD1 | . | TRBV28 | CASTPGQGAYGYTF | TGTGCCAGCACCCCGGGACAGGGGGCCTATGGCTACACCTTC
TRBJ2-3 | TRBD1 | . | TRBV5-1 | CASSSQGAPDTQYF | TGCGCCAGCAGCAGTCAGGGGGCCCCAGATACGCAGTATTTT
TRBJ2-1 | . | few | TRBV6-5 | CASSPAGWDEQFF | TGTGCCAGCAGTCCCGCAGGGTGGGATGAGCAGTTCTTC
TRBJ1-1 | . | . | TRBV19 | CASSIDLRGEAFF | TGTGCCAGTAGTATAGATCTACGGGGTGAAGCTTTCTTT
TRBJ2-1 | TRBD2 | . | TRBV12-5 | CASGRTSEGPLEQFF | TGTGCTAGTGGACGGACTAGCGAGGGTCCCCTTGAGCAGTTCTTC
TRBJ1-2 | TRBD1 | . | TRBV9 | CASSVSDRAVGYTF | TGTGCCAGCAGCGTATCGGACAGGGCGGTTGGCTACACCTTC
TRBJ1-1 | . | . | TRBV11-2 | CASSPGQSNTEAFF | TGTGCCAGCAGCCCCGGACAGTCGAACACTGAAGCTTTCTTT
TRBJ2-2 | . | . | TRBV21-1 | CASSAGQSTGELFF | TGTGCCAGCAGCGCGGGACAGAGCACCGGGGAGCTGTTTTTT
TRBJ2-5 | TRBD1 | . | TRBV9 | CASSSNQGTGRETQYF | TGTGCCAGCAGCTCAAACCAAGGGACAGGGAGAGAGACCCAGTACTTC
TRBJ2-7 | . | once | TRBV6-5 | CASSSLRAGREQYF | TGTGCCAGCAGTTCCCTACGCGCAGGGAGGGAGCAGTACTTC
TRBJ2-1 | . | . | TRBV5-1 | CASSLEQGPYNEQFF | TGCGCCAGCAGCTTGGAACAGGGACCCTACAATGAGCAGTTCTTC
TRBJ2-5 | . | few | TRBV7-2 | CASSPAGAWETQYF | TGTGCCAGCAGTCCGGCAGGGGCTTGGGAGACCCAGTACTTC
TRBJ1-1 | TRBD1 | . | TRBV15 | CATTPTGGRLNTEAFF | TGTGCCACCACCCCAACAGGGGGCAGGCTGAACACTGAAGCTTTCTTT
TRBJ2-7 | . | . | TRBV29-1 | CSARQSFLSYEQYF | TGCAGCGCAAGACAGAGCTTTCTCTCCTACGAGCAGTACTTC
TRBJ2-6 | . | . | TRBV6-6 | CASSSQGANVLTF | TGTGCCAGCAGTTCGCAGGGAGCCAACGTCCTGACTTTC
TRBJ1-3 | . | . | TRBV10-3 | CAISPGSSGNTIYF | TGTGCCATCAGCCCAGGATCCTCTGGAAACACCATATATTTT
TRBJ1-2 | TRBD1 | . | TRBV28 | CASSSRQGLAYGYTF | TGTGCCAGCAGTTCCAGACAGGGCTTGGCCTATGGCTACACCTTC
TRBJ1-1 | TRBD1 | . | TRBV5-5 | CASSLGTGENTEAFF | TGTGCCAGCAGCTTGGGGACAGGGGAGAACACTGAAGCTTTCTTT
TRBJ2-3 | . | . | TRBV5-4 | CASSLDPQSSTDTQYF | TGTGCCAGCAGCTTGGACCCGCAGTCAAGCACAGATACGCAGTATTTT
TRBJ2-5 | TRBD1 | . | TRBV19 | CASSTQGARETQYF | TGTGCCAGTAGTACCCAGGGGGCCCGGGAGACCCAGTACTTC
TRBJ2-2 | TRBD2 | . | TRBV27 | CASSLGLAGGPGELFF | TGTGCCAGCAGTCTAGGTCTAGCGGGAGGGCCCGGGGAGCTGTTTTTT
TRBJ1-2 | TRBD1 | few | TRBV28 | CASRKIRTGSTANYGYTF | TGTGCCAGCAGAAAGATCCGGACAGGCTCAACAGCTAACTATGGCTACACCTTC
TRBJ2-7 | TRBD2 | . | TRBV4-3 | CASSQNSGGPYEQYF | TGCGCCAGCAGCCAAAACAGCGGGGGACCCTACGAGCAGTACTTC
TRBJ2-1 | . | . | TRBV4-3 | CASSQVMDRDNEQFF | TGCGCCAGCAGCCAAGTTATGGACAGAGACAATGAGCAGTTCTTC
TRBJ1-5 | TRBD1 | . | TRBV7-9 | CASSGTGENQPQHF | TGTGCCAGCAGCGGGACAGGTGAGAATCAGCCCCAGCATTTT
TRBJ1-5 | . | . | TRBV6-5 | CASSSGQLNQPQHF | TGTGCCAGCAGCTCCGGACAGTTGAATCAGCCCCAGCATTTT
TRBJ2-3 | TRBD1 | few | TRBV7-2 | CASSYGTGGADTQYF | TGTGCCAGCAGCTACGGGACAGGGGGGGCAGATACGCAGTATTTT
TRBJ2-5 | . | . | TRBV19 | CASSKTGFGETQYF | TGTGCCAGTAGTAAAACAGGGTTCGGTGAGACCCAGTACTTC
TRBJ2-3 | TRBD2 | . | TRBV7-6 | CASSLAVTSGGSTDTQYF | TGTGCCAGCAGCTTAGCGGTGACTAGCGGGGGTAGCACAGATACGCAGTATTTT
TRBJ2-3 | TRBD1 | once | TRBV4-3 | CASSQAGTGLADTQYF | TGCGCCAGCAGCCAAGCCGGGACAGGGCTCGCAGATACGCAGTATTTT
TRBJ2-5 | . | . | TRBV7-9 | CASSLVVETQYF | TGTGCCAGCAGCTTAGTCGTCGAGACCCAGTACTTC
TRBJ2-3 | TRBD2 | . | TRBV7-2 | CASSPQLTSGFSDTQYF | TGTGCCAGCAGCCCCCAACTGACTAGCGGGTTCTCAGATACGCAGTATTTT
TRBJ1-4 | . | few | TRBV27 | CASSSSTGSGWEKLFF | TGTGCCAGCAGTTCCTCTACAGGGAGTGGGTGGGAAAAACTGTTTTTT